This T cell receptor (beta chain) was obtained from a study of early T cells in non-severe SARS-CoV-2 infection. V was trimmed by 9 bases and J by 7 bases, leaving 16 bases between them. CDR3 size: 14 residues. CDR1 LNHDA and CDR2 SQIVND come from the germline V gene (reference sequence). One entry per CDR3 protein results from TCRdb running MiXCR on the 5' RACE reads. The sample carries about 81,000 distinct CDR3 sequences, 11% to 15% recorded once. The genes are TRBV19 and TRBJ1-6, with D uncertain. This TCR was recovered from an adult who was a healthcare worker with PCR-confirmed SARS-CoV-2 infection or an uninfected control (not recorded which). The sample was whole blood. This CDR3 is CASPQDGRNSPLHF. The CDR3, as DNA: TGTGCCAGCCCTCAGGACGGGCGGAATTCACCCCTCCACTTT.